This T cell receptor (beta chain) was captured in a study of T cell responses to AZD1222 COVID-19 vaccine. V was cut by 6 bases and J by 2 bases, with 13 bases left in between. CDR3 length: 14 amino acids. Germline V lookup: CDR1 MGHRA, CDR2 YSYEKL. Clones were read by immunoSEQ multiplex PCR, and TCRdb kept only the in-frame ones, dropping some. This sample yields roughly 100,000 clones, of which around 86% are seen a single time; around 3.3% belongs to the top ten. Sequenced here: peripheral blood, sampled 28 days after the second dose of the MenACWY control vaccine. This chain joins TRBV4-1 and TRBJ1-2; D unresolved. The TCR comes from an adult who received the MenACWY meningococcal vaccine as a control. CDR3 sequence reads: CASRPPGINYGYTF. CDR3 DNA: TGCGCCAGCAGACCGCCCGGAATAAACTATGGCTACACCTTC.